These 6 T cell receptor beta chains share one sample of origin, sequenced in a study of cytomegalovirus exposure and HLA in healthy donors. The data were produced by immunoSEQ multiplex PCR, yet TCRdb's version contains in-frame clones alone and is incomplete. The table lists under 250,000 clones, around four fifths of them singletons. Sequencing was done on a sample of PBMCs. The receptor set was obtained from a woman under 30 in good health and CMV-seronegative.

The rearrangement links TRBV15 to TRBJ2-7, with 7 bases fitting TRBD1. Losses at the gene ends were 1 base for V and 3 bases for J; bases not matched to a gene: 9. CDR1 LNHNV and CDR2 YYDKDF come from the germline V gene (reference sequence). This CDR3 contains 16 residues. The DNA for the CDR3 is TGTGCCACCAGCAGAGGTGTACAGGGGAAACACTACGAGCAGTACTTC. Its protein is CATSRGVQGKHYEQYF.

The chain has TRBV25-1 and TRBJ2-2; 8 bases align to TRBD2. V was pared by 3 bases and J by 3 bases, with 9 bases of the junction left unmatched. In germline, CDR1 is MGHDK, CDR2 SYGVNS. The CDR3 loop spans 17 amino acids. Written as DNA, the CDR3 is TGTGCCAGCAGTGAGGCATCGGGACTAGGGGACACCGGGGAGCTGTTTTTT. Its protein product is CASSEASGLGDTGELFF.

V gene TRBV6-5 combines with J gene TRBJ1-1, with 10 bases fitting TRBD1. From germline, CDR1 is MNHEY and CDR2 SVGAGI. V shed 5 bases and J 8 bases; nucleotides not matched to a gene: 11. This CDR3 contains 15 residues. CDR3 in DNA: TGTGCCAGCAGTGTGGACAGGGGGTGGATTCTAGAAGCTTTCTTT. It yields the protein CASSVDRGWILEAFF.

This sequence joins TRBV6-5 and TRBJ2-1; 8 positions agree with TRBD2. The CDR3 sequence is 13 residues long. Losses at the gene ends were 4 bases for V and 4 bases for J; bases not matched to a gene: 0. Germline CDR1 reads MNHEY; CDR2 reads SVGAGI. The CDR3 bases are TGTGCCAGCAGTTTAGCGGGATACAATGAGCAGTTCTTC. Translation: CASSLAGYNEQFF.

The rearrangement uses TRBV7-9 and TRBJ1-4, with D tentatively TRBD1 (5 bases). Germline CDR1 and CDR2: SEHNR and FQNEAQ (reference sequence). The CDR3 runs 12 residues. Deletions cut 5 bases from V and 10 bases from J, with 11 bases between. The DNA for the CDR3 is TGTGCCAGCAGCGCGGGACTCCCAAAACTGTTTTTT. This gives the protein CASSAGLPKLFF.

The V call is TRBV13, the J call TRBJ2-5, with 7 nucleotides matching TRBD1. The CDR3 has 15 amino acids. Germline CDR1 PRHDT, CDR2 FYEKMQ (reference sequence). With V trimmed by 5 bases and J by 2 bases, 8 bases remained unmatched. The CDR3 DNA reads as TGTGCCAGCAGCCAATCGCGGACAGGTCAAGAGACCCAGTACTTC. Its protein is CASSQSRTGQETQYF. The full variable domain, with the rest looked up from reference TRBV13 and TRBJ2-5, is AAGVIQSPRHLIKEKRETATLKCYPIPRHDTVYWYQQGPGQDPQFLISFYEKMQSDKGSIPDRFSAQQFSDYHSELNMSSLELGDSALYFCASSQSRTGQETQYFGPGTRLLVL.